A selection of T cell receptor beta chains follows, all from one sample in a study of PD-1 blockade in classical Hodgkin lymphoma. Method: immunoSEQ multiplex PCR; TCRdb's copy keeps in-frame clones and lacks some. The repertoire holds more than 140,000 clones, with about 81% as singletons. Here the sequenced sample was peripheral blood mononuclear cells (PBMCs), taken before the second cycle of nivolumab. The receptors here all came from a human donor with classical Hodgkin lymphoma. Both conserved end residues are part of each CDR3. Each record gives: V gene, clone size, D gene, J gene, CDR3 protein, CDR3 DNA. D genes are given only for firm matches. Size is omitted from some rows. Given values are once, few, many or a class for expanded clones.

V gene: TRBV5-8; clone size: -; D gene: -; J gene: TRBJ2-4; CDR3 protein: CASSLEGRDIQYF; CDR3 DNA: TGTGCCAGCAGCTTGGAAGGGCGGGACATTCAGTACTTC
V gene: TRBV19; clone size: -; D gene: TRBD1; J gene: TRBJ2-4; CDR3 protein: CATNPTGFKNIQYF; CDR3 DNA: TGTGCCACAAATCCGACAGGGTTCAAAAACATTCAGTACTTC
V gene: TRBV7-3; clone size: -; D gene: TRBD2; J gene: TRBJ2-5; CDR3 protein: CASSPGTSGGPFQETQYF; CDR3 DNA: TGTGCCAGCAGCCCAGGGACTAGCGGAGGACCTTTCCAAGAGACCCAGTACTTC
V gene: TRBV19; clone size: once; D gene: TRBD1; J gene: TRBJ1-1; CDR3 protein: CASSTQDRGNTEAFF; CDR3 DNA: TGTGCCAGTAGTACCCAGGACAGGGGGAACACTGAAGCTTTCTTT
V gene: TRBV4-1; clone size: -; D gene: TRBD1; J gene: TRBJ1-4; CDR3 protein: CASSQGDRRNEKLFF; CDR3 DNA: TGCGCCAGCAGCCAAGGGGACAGAAGAAATGAAAAACTGTTTTTT
V gene: TRBV9; clone size: -; D gene: -; J gene: TRBJ2-5; CDR3 protein: CASSVEGTEDETQYF; CDR3 DNA: TGTGCCAGCAGCGTAGAAGGAACTGAGGACGAGACCCAGTACTTC
V gene: TRBV7-9; clone size: -; D gene: -; J gene: TRBJ2-7; CDR3 protein: CASSSRYRDEQYF; CDR3 DNA: TGTGCCAGCAGCTCTAGATACAGGGACGAGCAGTACTTC
V gene: TRBV9; clone size: -; D gene: -; J gene: TRBJ2-2; CDR3 protein: CASSVGVTGELFF; CDR3 DNA: TGTGCCAGCAGCGTAGGCGTCACCGGGGAGCTGTTTTTT
V gene: TRBV28; clone size: -; D gene: -; J gene: TRBJ2-1; CDR3 protein: CASAWTANNEQFF; CDR3 DNA: TGTGCCAGCGCCTGGACAGCTAACAATGAGCAGTTCTTC
V gene: TRBV7-2; clone size: -; D gene: TRBD1; J gene: TRBJ1-3; CDR3 protein: CASSSRTGRNTIYF; CDR3 DNA: TGTGCCAGCAGCTCCCGGACAGGGAGAAACACCATATATTTT
V gene: TRBV7-2; clone size: -; D gene: -; J gene: TRBJ1-5; CDR3 protein: CASSLSLPGGNQPQHF; CDR3 DNA: TGTGCCAGCAGCTTATCCCTACCCGGGGGCAATCAGCCCCAGCATTTT
V gene: TRBV7-2; clone size: few; D gene: -; J gene: TRBJ1-2; CDR3 protein: CASSLGPGNYGYTF; CDR3 DNA: TGTGCCAGCAGCTTAGGACCCGGGAACTATGGCTACACCTTC
V gene: TRBV18; clone size: -; D gene: -; J gene: TRBJ1-2; CDR3 protein: CASSPEVGRGYTF; CDR3 DNA: TGTGCCAGCTCACCCGAGGTAGGCCGCGGCTACACCTTC
V gene: TRBV20-1; clone size: -; D gene: -; J gene: TRBJ2-7; CDR3 protein: CSARRYYEQYF; CDR3 DNA: TGCAGTGCTAGAAGGTACTACGAGCAGTACTTC
V gene: TRBV11-2; clone size: -; D gene: -; J gene: TRBJ2-1; CDR3 protein: CASSLDRSRDEQFF; CDR3 DNA: TGTGCCAGCAGCCTAGACCGATCGAGGGATGAGCAGTTCTTC
V gene: TRBV7-9; clone size: -; D gene: -; J gene: TRBJ2-3; CDR3 protein: CASSSLGTRTDTQYF; CDR3 DNA: TGTGCCAGCAGCTCATTAGGGACGCGCACAGATACGCAGTATTTT
V gene: TRBV5-1; clone size: few; D gene: TRBD2; J gene: TRBJ2-1; CDR3 protein: CASADTGGVNEQFF; CDR3 DNA: TGCGCCAGCGCCGATACCGGGGGGGTCAATGAGCAGTTCTTC
V gene: TRBV7-2; clone size: -; D gene: TRBD1; J gene: TRBJ2-5; CDR3 protein: CASSLAGDRGGETQYF; CDR3 DNA: TGTGCCAGCAGCTTAGCGGGGGACAGGGGGGGCGAGACCCAGTACTTC
V gene: TRBV28; clone size: -; D gene: -; J gene: TRBJ1-1; CDR3 protein: CASSLSRAATGAFF; CDR3 DNA: TGTGCCAGCAGTTTATCCCGAGCGGCTACGGGAGCTTTCTTT
V gene: TRBV5-1; clone size: -; D gene: TRBD1; J gene: TRBJ2-5; CDR3 protein: CASSKGQRETQYF; CDR3 DNA: TGCGCCAGCAGCAAGGGACAGCGAGAGACCCAGTACTTC
V gene: TRBV28; clone size: -; D gene: -; J gene: TRBJ1-1; CDR3 protein: CASGLLGAFF; CDR3 DNA: TGTGCCAGCGGTTTATTGGGGGCTTTCTTT
V gene: TRBV5-4; clone size: few; D gene: -; J gene: TRBJ1-6; CDR3 protein: CASSLGQDSYNSPLHF; CDR3 DNA: TGTGCCAGCAGCTTGGGGCAGGACTCCTATAATTCACCCCTCCACTTT
V gene: TRBV6-5; clone size: -; D gene: -; J gene: TRBJ2-2; CDR3 protein: CASSYTPGTGELFF; CDR3 DNA: TGTGCCAGCAGCTACACACCGGGGACCGGGGAGCTGTTTTTT
V gene: TRBV30; clone size: -; D gene: -; J gene: TRBJ2-5; CDR3 protein: CAWSVREETQYF; CDR3 DNA: TGTGCCTGGAGTGTACGTGAGGAGACCCAGTACTTC
V gene: TRBV28; clone size: -; D gene: -; J gene: TRBJ1-2; CDR3 protein: CASSLGLGYGYTF; CDR3 DNA: TGTGCCAGCAGTTTGGGGTTAGGCTATGGCTACACCTTC
V gene: TRBV7-3; clone size: -; D gene: -; J gene: TRBJ2-3; CDR3 protein: CASSRQTLDTQYF; CDR3 DNA: TGTGCCAGCAGCCGACAGACTCTAGATACGCAGTATTTT
V gene: TRBV2; clone size: -; D gene: -; J gene: TRBJ1-1; CDR3 protein: CASSNDGNTEAFF; CDR3 DNA: TGTGCCAGCAGTAACGACGGTAACACTGAAGCTTTCTTT
V gene: TRBV7-9; clone size: medium-sized; D gene: -; J gene: TRBJ1-5; CDR3 protein: CASSLIGGERGNQPQHF; CDR3 DNA: TGTGCCAGCAGCTTAATTGGGGGCGAGAGGGGCAATCAGCCCCAGCATTTT
V gene: TRBV27; clone size: many; D gene: -; J gene: TRBJ2-1; CDR3 protein: CASSWDVTYEQFF; CDR3 DNA: TGTGCCAGCAGTTGGGACGTTACCTATGAGCAGTTCTTC
V gene: TRBV6-5; clone size: -; D gene: TRBD1; J gene: TRBJ2-7; CDR3 protein: CASSYPDRVESYEQYF; CDR3 DNA: TGTGCCAGCAGCTACCCGGACAGGGTAGAGTCCTACGAGCAGTACTTC